This T cell receptor beta chain was sequenced during a study of blood T cell repertoires in COVID-19. Original methodology: Amplification of reference gene primers provided the estimated nucleated cell counts. Sequenced by immunoSEQ multiplex PCR; TCRdb stores in-frame clones only, minus some. V, J and clone size derive from that table, while D and trimming were established from the DNA sequence. The table has 100,000 to 150,000 clones, about 88% seen once. CDR3 size: 17 residues. With 2 bases removed from V and 4 bases from J, the gap between germline ends came to 19 bases. Germline lookup yields CDR1 SEHNR and CDR2 FQNEAQ (reference sequence).

V usage is TRBV7-9 and J usage is TRBJ2-3; D is possibly TRBD1 (6 bases). The sequenced material came from PBMCs or T cells enriched from blood (not recorded which). The sequence was obtained from a man between 35 and 55 years old with acute COVID-19. The chain's CDR3 is CASSLNFGPSGADTQYF. As DNA, the CDR3 is TGTGCCAGCAGCTTAAATTTTGGACCGTCAGGGGCAGATACGCAGTATTTT.